Following are 17 T cell receptor beta chains from one sample sequenced in a study of metastatic and nonmetastatic thyroid tumors. Before thyroid surgery, none of the patients had received any treatment. TCRdb redid the clone calls on the PCR reads using MiXCR. The top ten hold under 30% of the sample, which has roughly 8,000 clones, roughly a quarter seen once. Sequenced input: tumor tissue. The receptors originated from a female donor with papillary thyroid cancer or a benign thyroid nodule (not recorded which). Some clones in this sample may be carry-over from other donors' samples.

The table lists this clone with many counts. The chain is built from TRBV11-3 and TRBJ1-2; D remains unclear. The CDR3 spans 12 residues. Germline V gene lookup returns CDR1 SGHNT and CDR2 YENEEA. The V end was cut by 5 bases, the J end by 4 bases, with 8 bases between. The CDR3 is CASSRGFYGYTF. CDR3 coding DNA: TGTGCCAGCAGCCGCGGGTTCTATGGCTACACCTTC.

This clone was found many times. One junction end disagrees with the germline gene, perhaps due to a read error. V is TRBV7-7 and J is TRBJ2-1, with a weak D call TRBD2 (5 bases). The CDR3 extends over 13 amino acids. Germline CDR1 and CDR2: SSHAT and FNYEAQ (reference sequence). The CDR3 reads CASSVPHGLEQFF. CDR3 coding DNA: TGTGCTAGCAGCGTCCCCCACGGACTTGAGCAGTTCTTC.

The chain combines TRBV30 with TRBJ2-7; D is uncertain. Germline V gives CDR1 GTSNPN, CDR2 SVGIG (reference sequence). The CDR3 sequence is 14 residues long. The V and J ends lost 2 bases and 2 bases respectively, with 13 bases between them. CDR3 residues: CAWSPPAGTYEQYF. The CDR3 coding sequence is TGTGCCTGGAGTCCCCCGGCTGGGACCTACGAGCAGTACTTC. The full variable domain, in which reference TRBV30 and TRBJ2-7 provide the parts outside the CDR3, is SQTIHQWPATLVQPVGSPLSLECTVEGTSNPNLYWYRQAAGRGLQLLFYSVGIGQISSEVPQNLSASRPQDRQFILSSKKLLLSDSGFYLCAWSPPAGTYEQYFGPGTRLTVT.

The chain is built from TRBV5-1 and TRBJ1-3; D not resolved. With 0 bases removed from V and 2 bases from J, the gap between germline ends came to 9 bases. Germline V gives CDR1 SGHRS, CDR2 YFSETQ. The CDR3 has 15 residues. Here the CDR3 DNA reads TGCGCCAGCAGCTTGGTGGCGGGAACTGGAAACACCATATATTTT. Its translation is CASSLVAGTGNTIYF.

This clone has ten or more counts. This chain uses TRBV19 with TRBJ1-6; no clear D. There are 17 residues in the CDR3. The germline V gene has CDR1 LNHDA and CDR2 SQIVND (reference sequence). Trimming left V 3 bases short and J 4 bases short, with 16 bases between. In DNA, the CDR3 is TGTGCCAGTAGTATTGCGGTTGGAACATCTTATAATTCACCCCTCCACTTT. This codes for CASSIAVGTSYNSPLHF.

The chain links TRBV5-1 to TRBJ1-3; no firm D call. V was clipped by 1 base and J by 0 bases, with 17 bases between them. CDR1 SGHRS and CDR2 YFSETQ come from the germline V gene. The CDR3 spans 18 residues. The CDR3 DNA reads TGCGCCAGCAGCTTGCCCAAAGACACCTCCTACTCTGGAAACACCATATATTTT. This codes for CASSLPKDTSYSGNTIYF. Complete variable domain (other parts from reference TRBV5-1 and TRBJ1-3): KAGVTQTPRYLIKTRGQQVTLSCSPISGHRSVSWYQQTPGQGLQFLFEYFSETQRNKGNFPGRFSGRQFSNSRSEMNVSTLELGDSALYLCASSLPKDTSYSGNTIYFGEGSWLTVV.

The chain employs TRBV6-1 and TRBJ1-2, with 8 bases aligning to TRBD1. J lost 8 bases, V lost 6 bases, and 8 bases had no gene match. Germline V gives CDR1 MNHNS, CDR2 SASEGT. The CDR3 contains 13 residues. The CDR3 DNA reads as TGTGCCAGCAGCCGCGACAGGACAGGGGGCTACACCTTC. Residues: CASSRDRTGGYTF.

In this sample, this clone turned up many times. This chain joins TRBV12-5 and TRBJ1-5; D remains unclear. This CDR3 region has 13 residues. Germline CDR1 is LGHNT and CDR2 is FRNRAP. V was pared by 2 bases and J by 7 bases, with 9 bases between. The CDR3 protein is CASGLSKGQPQHF. CDR3 bases: TGTGCTAGTGGTTTGTCAAAGGGCCAGCCCCAGCATTTT. The whole variable domain, remainder taken from reference TRBV12-5 and TRBJ1-5, is DARVTQTPRHKVTEMGQEVTMRCQPILGHNTVFWYRQTMMQGLELLAYFRNRAPLDDSGMPKDRFSAEMPDATLATLKIQPSEPRDSAVYFCASGLSKGQPQHFGDGTRLSIL.

The chain combines TRBV28 with TRBJ2-3; TRBD2 matches 8 bases. The J segment lost 4 bases and the V segment lost 5 bases, leaving 11 bases of the junction unmatched. The CDR3 loop spans 16 amino acids. Looked up from germline, CDR1 is MDHEN and CDR2 is SYDVKM. The CDR3 DNA sequence: TGTGCCAGCAGTGCCATTAGCGGGACTTCGGCAGATACGCAGTATTTT. Its translation: CASSAISGTSADTQYF.

This clone was recorded a few times. This chain joins TRBV6-1 and TRBJ2-7; D is unresolved. V was clipped by 5 bases and J by 1 base, with 15 bases between them. Germline CDR1 MNHNS, CDR2 SASEGT. This CDR3 is built from 15 residues. CDR3 in DNA: TGTGCCAGCAGTCCCTTCGGTTCGTCTTCCTACGAGCAGTACTTC. Protein: CASSPFGSSSYEQYF.

By sample fraction, this clone is medium-sized. V and J are TRBV10-3 and TRBJ2-1; weak D call: TRBD2 (5 bases). Germline CDR1 and CDR2: ENHRY and SYGVKD. V was shortened by 11 bases and J by 5 bases, with 22 bases between the two germline ends. CDR3 length: 15 residues. DNA for the CDR3: TGTGCCCACGGCGCCCAGCGGAGCACCGACAATGAGCAGTTCTTC. Amino acid sequence: CAHGAQRSTDNEQFF.

This clone was observed at least ten times. The chain employs TRBV20-1 and TRBJ2-1; D remains unclear. The CDR3 contains 10 residues. The V gene's germline CDR1 is DFQATT and CDR2 SNEGSKA (reference sequence). The V end was cut by 5 bases, the J end by 11 bases, with 10 bases between. CDR3 in DNA: TGCAGTGCTTCCCCGGAAAAGCAGTTCTTC. Translated, it gives CSASPEKQFF.

This clone was recorded a few times. V is TRBV6-5 and J is TRBJ2-2, with D uncertain. V lost 0 bases, J lost 0 bases, and 5 bases lay in between. This CDR3 region has 15 residues. CDR1 and CDR2 (germline): MNHEY, SVGAGI. CDR3 bases: TGTGCCAGCAGTTACTCTGGCACGAACACCGGGGAGCTGTTTTTT. This encodes CASSYSGTNTGELFF.

The rearrangement joins TRBV6-1 to TRBJ2-2; TRBD2 aligns across 10 bases. Germline trimming cut 1 base from V and 5 bases from J; bases unmatched to any gene: 7. CDR3 length: 17 residues. Germline V gives CDR1 MNHNS, CDR2 SASEGT. The CDR3 is CASSEEASGSQTGELFF. In nucleotides, the CDR3 is TGTGCCAGCAGTGAAGAGGCTAGCGGGAGTCAGACCGGGGAGCTGTTTTTT.

This clone was seen ten or more times. The chain links TRBV7-9 to TRBJ2-5; weak D call: TRBD2 (6 bases). This CDR3 has 14 amino acids. Germline V CDR1 and CDR2: SEHNR, FQNEAQ (reference sequence). Trimming stripped 0 bases from V and 5 bases from J, with 10 bases between. CDR3 DNA: TGTGCCAGCAGCTTAGCGGGGACTGGGGAGACCCAGTACTTC. Protein product: CASSLAGTGETQYF.

The count of this clone is one. The chain joins TRBV20-1 to TRBJ2-3; 11 bases agree with TRBD2. Germline lookup yields CDR1 DFQATT and CDR2 SNEGSKA (reference sequence). V lost 1 base and J lost 1; bases outside the gene matches: 7. The CDR3 is 17 amino acids. CDR3 sequence reads: CSARGLAGGKGTDTQYF. The CDR3 nucleotides are TGCAGTGCTAGAGGCCTAGCGGGAGGAAAAGGCACAGATACGCAGTATTTT.

For the CDR3, the DNA is TGCAGTGCTGGACCTAGCGGGAGTGACGAGCAGTACTTC. Amino acids: CSAGPSGSDEQYF. The rearrangement links TRBV20-1 to TRBJ2-7; 10 nucleotides align to TRBD2. Germline assignment: CDR1 DFQATT and CDR2 SNEGSKA (reference sequence). CDR3 length equals 13 residues. The ends lost 5 bases at V and 5 bases at J; junction bases unmatched: 6.